This TCR beta chain was identified in a study of T-cell memory formation after mild COVID-19. Across the whole study: TCR clusters were mostly confined to one donor each. Points from the study as a whole: Contracting clones, day 15 to 85, had balanced CD4/CD8, and later expanders favored CD4+. The SARS-CoV-2 specificity of second-wave clones reaching peak at day 37 remained unverified. There were some responding clones in pre-infection memory, which suggested that cross-reactive memory had joined.

One entry per CDR3 protein results from TCRdb running MiXCR on the 5' RACE reads. The profile covers under 600,000 distinct CDR3 sequences, with roughly 22% appearing a single time and 7% to 9% taken by the ten largest. The CDR3 has 16 residues. The V and J ends lost 5 bases and 4 bases respectively, with 21 bases between them. CDR1 and CDR2 from the germline V gene are SGHDT and YYEEEE. This clonotype turned up a few times. Its antigen is unidentified. The receptor comes from an adult woman who had mild COVID-19 (a few samples of this study predate the infection). Cell type and time point are not known. Specimen: PBMCs or a T cell subset sorted from them (not recorded which). V is TRBV5-6 and J is TRBJ1-1, with a tentative D call TRBD1 (6 bases). CDR3 sequence (DNA): TGTGCCAGCAGACGATTCACAGGGACCTCAGGCACTGAAGCTTTCTTT. Translated, it gives CASRRFTGTSGTEAFF.